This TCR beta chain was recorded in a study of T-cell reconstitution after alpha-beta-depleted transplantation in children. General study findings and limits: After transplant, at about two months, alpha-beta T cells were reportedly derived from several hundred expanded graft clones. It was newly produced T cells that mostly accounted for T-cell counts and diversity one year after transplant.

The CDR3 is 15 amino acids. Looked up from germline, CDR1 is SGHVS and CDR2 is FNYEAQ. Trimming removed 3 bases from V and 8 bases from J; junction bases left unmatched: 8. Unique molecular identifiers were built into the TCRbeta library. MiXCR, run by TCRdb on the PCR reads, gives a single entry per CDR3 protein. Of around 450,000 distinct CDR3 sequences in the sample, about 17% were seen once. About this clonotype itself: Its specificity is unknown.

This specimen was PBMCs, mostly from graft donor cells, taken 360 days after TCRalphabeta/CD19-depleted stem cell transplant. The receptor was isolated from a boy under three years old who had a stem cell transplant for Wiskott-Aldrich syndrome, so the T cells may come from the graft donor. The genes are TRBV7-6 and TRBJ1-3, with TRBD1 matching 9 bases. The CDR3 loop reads CASSLGTGRRDTIYF. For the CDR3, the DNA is TGTGCCAGCAGCTTGGGGACAGGGCGAAGAGACACCATATATTTT.